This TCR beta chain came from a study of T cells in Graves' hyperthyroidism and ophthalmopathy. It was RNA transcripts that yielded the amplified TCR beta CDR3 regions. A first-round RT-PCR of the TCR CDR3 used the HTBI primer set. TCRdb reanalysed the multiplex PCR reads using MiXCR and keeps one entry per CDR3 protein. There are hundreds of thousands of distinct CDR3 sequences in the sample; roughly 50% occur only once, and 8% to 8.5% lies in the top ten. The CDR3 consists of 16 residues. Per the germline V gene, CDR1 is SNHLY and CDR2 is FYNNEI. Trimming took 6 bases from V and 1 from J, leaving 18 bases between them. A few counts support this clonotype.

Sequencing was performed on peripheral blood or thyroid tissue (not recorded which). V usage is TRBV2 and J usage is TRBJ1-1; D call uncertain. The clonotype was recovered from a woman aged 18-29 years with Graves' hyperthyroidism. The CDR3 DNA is TGTGCCAGCAGCCAAGTCGAGACACGATGGAACACTGAAGCTTTCTTT. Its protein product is CASSQVETRWNTEAFF.